Listed below are T cell receptor beta chains from one sample, sequenced in a study of blood T cell repertoires in COVID-19. Only in-frame clones appear in the TCRdb table, and some are missing; sequencing was by immunoSEQ multiplex PCR. This table has 130,000 to 150,000 clones, approximately 85% appearing once. The sample consisted of peripheral blood. These receptors all come from a human donor with acute or convalescent COVID-19. The donor label of this sample is uncertain. Both conserved end residues are part of each CDR3.

v_gene: TRBV24-1
len: 14
CDR3aa: CATRGTGGYNEQFF

v_gene: TRBV4-3
len: 18
CDR3aa: CASSQDPQGQGYNSPLHF

v_gene: TRBV7-9
len: 19
CDR3aa: CASARSRLAGGDSGDTQYF

v_gene: TRBV11-2
len: 16
CDR3aa: CASTIWSGNPNEKLFF

v_gene: TRBV5-5
len: 16
CDR3aa: CASSLVAGGGNQPQHF

v_gene: TRBV7-2
len: 15
CDR3aa: CASSTYRVDSHGYTF

v_gene: TRBV23-1
len: 15
CDR3aa: CASSPSSPLFYGYTF

v_gene: TRBV10-3
len: 13
CDR3aa: CAHSQGEDYGYTF

v_gene: TRBV5-4
len: 15
CDR3aa: CASSKGQGTASPLHF

v_gene: TRBV6-5
len: 15
CDR3aa: CASSRGTGGPYGYTF

v_gene: TRBV28
len: 12
CDR3aa: CASSRPGQGKYF

v_gene: TRBV7-9
len: 17
CDR3aa: CASSPPVARATNEKLFF

v_gene: TRBV5-6
len: 13
CDR3aa: CAVNRGGTDTQYF

v_gene: TRBV9
len: 16
CDR3aa: CASSVAGLATSDTQYF

v_gene: TRBV4-1
len: 16
CDR3aa: CASSQLPSLGTDTQYF

v_gene: TRBV12-5
len: 14
CDR3aa: CASGLVLGGQPQHF

v_gene: TRBV28
len: 16
CDR3aa: CASSFSPDTAHQPQHF

v_gene: TRBV30
len: 12
CDR3aa: CAWSVGPDTQYF

v_gene: TRBV19
len: 14
CDR3aa: CASRGIGQGDEQFF

v_gene: TRBV7-3
len: 13
CDR3aa: CASSSQIADEQFF

v_gene: TRBV30
len: 16
CDR3aa: CAWSRTSGGMYNEQFF

v_gene: TRBV6-2/TRBV6-3
len: 16
CDR3aa: CASSYSMGGWSYEQYF

v_gene: TRBV30
len: 13
CDR3aa: CAWSEGTTHEQYF

v_gene: TRBV19
len: 16
CDR3aa: CASSTLTPDSGNTIYF

v_gene: TRBV6-5
len: 13
CDR3aa: CASSQRGDQPQHF

v_gene: TRBV3-1/TRBV3-2
len: 12
CDR3aa: CASSRSGNEQFF

v_gene: TRBV21-1
len: 23
CDR3aa: CASSKIAGGLYFIHTKYQETQYF

v_gene: TRBV20-1
len: 10
CDR3aa: CSAPRCTQYF

v_gene: TRBV7-9
len: 13
CDR3aa: CASSPRGRETQYF

v_gene: TRBV6-5
len: 14
CDR3aa: CASSERGARYTQYF

v_gene: TRBV3-1/TRBV3-2
len: 13
CDR3aa: CASSQGGSNTIYF

v_gene: TRBV21-1
len: 15
CDR3aa: CASSKGRGACEKLFF

v_gene: TRBV19
len: 14
CDR3aa: CASSILTVGNTIYF

v_gene: TRBV20-1
len: 15
CDR3aa: CSASPAGGPADTQYF

v_gene: TRBV5-6
len: 13
CDR3aa: CASSSTGYTEAFF

v_gene: TRBV7-6
len: 15
CDR3aa: CASSSQGYGNQPQHF

v_gene: TRBV7-9
len: 11
CDR3aa: CASNPGETQYF

v_gene: TRBV19
len: 12
CDR3aa: CASYGLRYGYTF

v_gene: TRBV12-3/TRBV12-4
len: 12
CDR3aa: CASRGTGDGYTF

v_gene: TRBV7-3
len: 13
CDR3aa: CASSSPRSGELFF

v_gene: TRBV7-7
len: 14
CDR3aa: CASSPDTLKETQYF

v_gene: TRBV19
len: 11
CDR3aa: CASVRGTEAFF

v_gene: TRBV7-2
len: 16
CDR3aa: CASSARVGGIGNTIYF

v_gene: TRBV15
len: 14
CDR3aa: CATSRAGYAHGYTF

v_gene: TRBV9
len: 14
CDR3aa: CASSVEQGSGELFF

v_gene: TRBV5-4
len: 14
CDR3aa: CASSPDRGAGGYTF

v_gene: TRBV4-3
len: 15
CDR3aa: CASSQTSGVVDTQYF

v_gene: TRBV4-2
len: 15
CDR3aa: CASSQELAEYYEQYF

v_gene: TRBV23-1
len: 15
CDR3aa: CASSQSGLAKNIQYF

v_gene: TRBV6-6
len: 15
CDR3aa: CASNQGGYSNQPQHF

v_gene: TRBV4-3
len: 14
CDR3aa: CASSLGAADYGYTF

v_gene: TRBV18
len: 18
CDR3aa: CASSPGLAGLSGANVLTF

v_gene: TRBV5-1
len: 14
CDR3aa: CASSFQGGNTEAFF

v_gene: TRBV6-5
len: 15
CDR3aa: CASISPGSNTGELFF

v_gene: TRBV7-7
len: 14
CDR3aa: CASSQGQGNEKLFF

v_gene: TRBV7-6
len: 16
CDR3aa: CASSQSASATTGELFF

v_gene: TRBV7-2
len: 12
CDR3aa: CASSPQGNLAFF

v_gene: TRBV2
len: 14
CDR3aa: CASRPPQGTGELFF

v_gene: TRBV4-3
len: 16
CDR3aa: CASSPEGQGVTYGYTF